This T cell receptor (beta chain) was obtained from a study of blood T cells in healthy people across ages. The V gene's germline CDR1 is SNHLY and CDR2 FYNNEI. The CDR3 has 15 amino acids. V shed 6 bases and J 5 bases; nucleotides not matched to a gene: 4. Study observations and caveats: Both higher diversity and more naive CD4+ cells marked long-lived donors when set against aged donors.

Peripheral blood, about 9.8 milliliters per donor, was collected. Comment on this clonotype: Its antigen is not known.

Together with a sample-barcoded 5' primer, a J-beta primer mix was included in a second PCR lasting about 6 to 12 cycles. Every sample produced at least 2.5 million CDR3-containing paired-end reads. TCRdb reanalysed the 5' RACE reads using MiXCR and keeps one entry per CDR3 protein. The data hold hundreds of thousands of distinct CDR3 sequences, with under 55% observed a single time. The sequencing sample was made of blood. The clonotype originates from a man in his 60s in good health. This chain uses TRBV2 with TRBJ2-3; 14 bases align to TRBD2. The CDR3 DNA follows: TGTGCCAGCAGCTCCGGGACTAGCGGGGGAGATACGCAGTATTTT. This gives the protein CASSSGTSGGDTQYF.